The present TCR beta chain was sequenced within a study of cytomegalovirus exposure and HLA in healthy donors. Study summary: The study placed around 80% of its approximately 430 genotyped donors in the Caucasian-associated ancestry cluster.

Germline V gene sequence: CDR1 SGHTA, CDR2 FQGTGA. Trimming took 3 bases from V and 2 from J, leaving 7 bases between them. This CDR3 comprises 13 residues. The PCR had 60 Vbeta and 13 Jbeta primers. Assay used: immunoSEQ multiplex PCR; TCRdb lists only in-frame clones, some missing. The sample lists 140,000 or so clones; 70% to 85% were seen once. Study outcomes and limitations: Overall, about 160 TCR beta chains were annotated as cytomegalovirus-associated.

In the case of this clone: Its matching antigen is unknown.

V is TRBV7-3 and J is TRBJ1-1, with D possibly matching TRBD1 (5 bases). Sequenced sample: PBMCs. This receptor was obtained from a male donor in good health and CMV-seronegative. The CDR3 sequence: CASSLTVNTEAFF. The CDR3 DNA reads TGTGCCAGCAGCTTGACAGTAAACACTGAAGCTTTCTTT.